The T cell receptor beta chain under discussion was sequenced for a study of blood T cells in healthy people across ages. The authors ran a second PCR of roughly 6 to 12 cycles using a sample-barcoded 5' primer and a J-beta primer mix. From the 5' RACE reads, TCRdb called clonotypes with MiXCR, one entry per CDR3 protein. The data contain roughly 1,500,000 distinct CDR3 sequences, around two fifths of them seen just once; the ten biggest clones take up 7.9%. The study, taken as a whole, reports: PBMC samples, being unsorted, prevented any conclusive comparison of naive and antigen-experienced cells. Naive T cell percentage strongly correlated with TCR beta diversity.

V trimming: 8 bases; J trimming: 1 base; junction bases outside the gene matches: 10. This CDR3 comprises 16 residues. Germline V CDR1 and CDR2: WSHSY, SAAADI. As to this clonotype: Its antigen remains unknown.

This TCR derives from a woman in her late teens or twenties in good health. The sequencing input was blood. The rearrangement joins TRBV10-2 to TRBJ1-1; 10 bases map to TRBD1. CDR3 in amino acids: CASDRGQGLRNTEAFF. The CDR3 nucleotides are TGCGCCAGCGACCGGGGACAGGGGTTAAGGAACACTGAAGCTTTCTTT.